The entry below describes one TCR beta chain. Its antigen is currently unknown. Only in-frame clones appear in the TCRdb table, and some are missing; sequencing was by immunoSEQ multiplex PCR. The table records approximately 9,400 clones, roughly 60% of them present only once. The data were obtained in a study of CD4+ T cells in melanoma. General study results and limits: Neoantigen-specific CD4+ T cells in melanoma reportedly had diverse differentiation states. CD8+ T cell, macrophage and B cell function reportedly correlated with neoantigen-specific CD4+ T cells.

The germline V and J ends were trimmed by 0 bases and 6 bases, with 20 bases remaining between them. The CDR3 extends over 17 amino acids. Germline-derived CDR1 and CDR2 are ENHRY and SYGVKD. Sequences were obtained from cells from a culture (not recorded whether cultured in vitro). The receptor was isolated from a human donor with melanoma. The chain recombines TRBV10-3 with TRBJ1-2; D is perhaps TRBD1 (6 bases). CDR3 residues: CAISESTRWGPVDGYTF. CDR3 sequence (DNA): TGTGCCATCAGTGAGTCGACTCGTTGGGGGCCCGTGGATGGCTACACCTTC.